This entry features one T cell receptor beta chain sequence. Peripheral blood genomic DNA, not sorted cells or RNA, was the template. These data originate in a study of T cell repertoires in aging, cancer and after chemotherapy. The CDR3 loop spans 18 amino acids. Germline-derived CDR1 and CDR2 are MNHEY and SVGAGI. Trimming removed 5 bases at V and 1 base at J, with 22 bases between. A mixed TRB-A/B primer pool amplified rearranged TRB by multiplex touch-down PCR. MiXCR, run by TCRdb on the multiplex PCR reads, gives a single entry per CDR3 protein. This table has around 1,700 distinct CDR3 sequences, around 60% appearing once.

The sequenced material came from blood. J is TRBJ2-3 and V is TRBV6-5, with D maybe TRBD1 (5 bases). The clonotype was recovered from a human donor with a solid tumor. The CDR3 nucleotides read TGTGCCAGCAGTCCCCCTCCCGGGCAGGGCCTAGGCACAGATACGCAGTATTTT. Amino acids: CASSPPPGQGLGTDTQYF.